The source of this T cell receptor beta chain is a study of blood T cell repertoires in COVID-19. The overall study: The United States, Italy and Spain were the sources of the acute and convalescent COVID-19 samples. The analysed material was cDNA or gDNA that came from T cells, B-cell-depleted T cells, or PBMCs.

The authors' processing: Nucleated cell counts were estimated from reference gene primer amplification. This table comes from immunoSEQ multiplex PCR, and its TCRdb copy is limited to in-frame clones, with some not included. The V and J calls and clone size were taken over from that table, and D and trimming were inferred from the DNA. The table lists tens of thousands of clones, roughly nine tenths of them singletons. CDR1 is MGHRA, CDR2 YSYEKL, per germline. The CDR3 totals 17 residues. Trimming stripped 4 bases from V and 6 bases from J, with 22 bases between. Only one count was recorded for this clone.

The sequenced material came from peripheral blood. This chain uses TRBV4-1 with TRBJ1-5; possibly TRBD1 for D (6 bases). The receptor was derived from a man in his fifties or sixties with active COVID-19. The DNA of the CDR3 is TGCGCCAGCAGCCCTCACGCCCGGGGGGCGCAGATTCAGCCCCAGCATTTT. Amino acids: CASSPHARGAQIQPQHF.